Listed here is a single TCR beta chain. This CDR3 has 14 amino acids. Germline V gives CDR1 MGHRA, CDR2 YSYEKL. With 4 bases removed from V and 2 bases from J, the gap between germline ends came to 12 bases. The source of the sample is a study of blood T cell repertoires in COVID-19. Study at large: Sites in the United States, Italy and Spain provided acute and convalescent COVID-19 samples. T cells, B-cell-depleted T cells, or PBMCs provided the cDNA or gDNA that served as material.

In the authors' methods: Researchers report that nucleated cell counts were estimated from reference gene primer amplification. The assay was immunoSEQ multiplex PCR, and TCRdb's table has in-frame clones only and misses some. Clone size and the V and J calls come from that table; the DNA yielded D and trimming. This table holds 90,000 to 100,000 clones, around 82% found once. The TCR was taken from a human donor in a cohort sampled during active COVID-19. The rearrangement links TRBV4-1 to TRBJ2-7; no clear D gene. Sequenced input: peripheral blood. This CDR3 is CASSLYDGPYEQYF. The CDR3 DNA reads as TGCGCCAGCAGCCTTTATGATGGCCCCTACGAGCAGTACTTC.